These 10 T cell receptor beta chains were all obtained from the same sample, sequenced in a study of shared clonotypes between healthy human individuals (dated by TCRdb to about 2020). The method behind the library was the immunoSEQ multiplex PCR assay. Drawn from immuneACCESS, this table holds only the in-frame rearrangements with V and J called that TCRdb kept. Clones are partly lost; checked studies trace under half to an unresolved V gene and leave the rest unexplained. The sample table lists around 2,000,000 clones, approximately 95% of them with a count of one. Together, the top ten hold 0.13% of the sample. Sequencing used naive CD4+ T cells sorted from blood. The cell subset or site label, as the study defines it: CD45RA+ positively selected. Receptors were obtained from a man aged 18 to 35 in good health.

The chain combines TRBV5-8 with TRBJ1-6; D is perhaps TRBD1 (6 bases). CDR1 is SGHTS, CDR2 YDEGEE, per germline. The V gene lost 4 bases and the J gene lost 8 bases, with 16 bases spanning the gap. This CDR3 is 15 amino acids long. Written as DNA, the CDR3 is TGTGCCAGCAGCGGCGTACAGGGTCGGTATTCACCCCTCCACTTT. Protein sequence: CASSGVQGRYSPLHF.

This clone was recorded only once. The V and J genes are TRBV5-1 and TRBJ2-7; TRBD1 might be the D (5 bases). The V and J ends lost 4 bases and 0 bases respectively, with 11 bases between them. CDR1 is SGHRS, CDR2 YFSETQ, per germline. CDR3 length equals 14 residues. The CDR3 nucleotides read TGCGCCAGCAGCCCGGACACGAACTCCTACGAGCAGTACTTC. Its protein is CASSPDTNSYEQYF.

V and J are TRBV4-3 and TRBJ2-7; 11 bases line up with TRBD2. V lost 0 bases and J lost 6; bases outside the gene matches: 4. CDR3 length: 15 amino acids. CDR1 is LGHNA and CDR2 is YSLEER in the germline V gene. The CDR3 is CASSQEALAGVEQYF. The CDR3 DNA follows: TGCGCCAGCAGCCAAGAGGCACTAGCGGGAGTCGAGCAGTACTTC.

The V and J genes are TRBV11-2 and TRBJ2-5; the match to TRBD1 covers 8 bases. Germline CDR1 is SGHAT and CDR2 is FQNNGV. Unmatched junction bases numbered 9, after V lost 4 bases and J lost 5 bases. The CDR3 is 15 amino acids. The DNA for the CDR3 is TGTGCCAGCAGCTCGGACAGGGTGGGAGCGGAGACCCAGTACTTC. Encoded protein: CASSSDRVGAETQYF. Looking up the rest from reference TRBV11-2 and TRBJ2-5 gives the full variable domain: EAGVAQSPRYKIIEKRQSVAFWCNPISGHATLYWYQQILGQGPKLLIQFQNNGVVDDSQLPKDRFSAERLKGVDSTLKIQPAKLEDSAVYLCASSSDRVGAETQYFGPGTRLLVL.

The rearrangement links TRBV5-6 to TRBJ1-3; D uncertain. V lost 0 bases and J 2 bases, leaving 12 bases between the germline ends. Per the germline V gene, CDR1 is SGHDT and CDR2 is YYEEEE. This CDR3 is built from 16 residues. The CDR3 reads CASSLAEWDPGNTIYF. For the CDR3, the DNA is TGTGCCAGCAGCTTGGCCGAATGGGATCCTGGAAACACCATATATTTT.

This chain links TRBV6-1 with TRBJ1-3; D unresolved. V lost 2 bases to trimming and J lost 4 bases, with 6 bases between them. The CDR3 runs to 13 residues. Germline-derived CDR1 and CDR2 are MNHNS and SASEGT. The CDR3 DNA sequence: TGTGCCAGCAGTGAAACAGACGGAAACACCATATATTTT. Translation gives CASSETDGNTIYF.

The chain links TRBV5-1 to TRBJ2-1; 10 positions agree with TRBD2. The CDR3 length is 15 residues. V dropped 3 bases and J dropped 9; count of bases not matched to a gene: 9. Germline V gene lookup returns CDR1 SGHRS and CDR2 YFSETQ. The CDR3 sequence: CASSSTSGESGEQFF. The CDR3 DNA sequence: TGCGCCAGCAGCTCAACTAGCGGGGAATCGGGTGAGCAGTTCTTC.

The gene calls are TRBV7-2 and TRBJ2-5; no firm D call. This CDR3 region has 13 residues. Germline lookup yields CDR1 SGHTA and CDR2 FQGNSA. Between the trimmed V and J ends, which lost 3 bases and 5 bases, there was a span of 10 bases. This chain's CDR3 is CASSFQQAETQYF. The CDR3 bases are TGTGCCAGCAGCTTCCAGCAAGCCGAGACCCAGTACTTC.

This rearrangement joins TRBV7-9 to TRBJ2-2; no firm D call. CDR3 length: 15 residues. Germline CDR1 SEHNR, CDR2 FQNEAQ (reference sequence). V was shortened by 5 bases and J by 9 bases, with 19 bases between the two germline ends. CDR3 nucleotides: TGTGCCAGCAGCGCCCCTGACCAGAGAACCCGGGAGCTGTTTTTT. This translates into CASSAPDQRTRELFF.

The chain links TRBV5-6 to TRBJ1-2; the D gene is possibly TRBD1 (5 bases). Trimming stripped 4 bases from V and 7 bases from J, with 23 bases between. Germline V gene sequence: CDR1 SGHDT, CDR2 YYEEEE. CDR3 size: 16 residues. The CDR3: CASSIARDRRGLGYTF. The CDR3 nucleotides are TGTGCCAGCAGCATCGCCCGGGACCGCCGAGGTCTTGGCTACACCTTC.